These 21 T cell receptor beta chains originate from one sample sequenced in a study of spatial heterogeneity in lung cancer. TCRdb re-called the 5' RACE reads through MiXCR, storing one row per CDR3 protein. The sample lists over 85,000 distinct CDR3 sequences, less than 20% occurring once. The time point was: blood at routine non-recurrence follow-up after resection. Sequencing was performed on PBMCs, taken at follow-up. These receptors all stem from a male donor with early-stage non-small cell lung cancer.

DNA for the CDR3: TGTGCCAGCGCCAGATCCGGGATGTTGCCCGATACGCAGTATTTT. This gives the protein CASARSGMLPDTQYF. The genes are TRBV2 and TRBJ2-3; the D gene is possibly TRBD2 (5 bases). This CDR3 is 15 amino acids long. Germline V CDR1 and CDR2: SNHLY, FYNNEI. Trimming shortened V by 8 bases and J by 6 bases, and 21 bases separated the two germline ends.

The chain uses TRBV5-1 and TRBJ2-7; 7 positions agree with TRBD2. This CDR3 has 15 amino acids. The germline gives CDR1 SGHRS, CDR2 YFSETQ. The ends lost 1 base at V and 1 base at J; junction bases unmatched: 5. The CDR3 is CASSLRASGSYEQYF. CDR3 coding DNA: TGCGCCAGCAGCTTGAGGGCTAGCGGTTCCTACGAGCAGTACTTC.

This clonotype was detected only a few times. The V gene is TRBV2, the J gene TRBJ1-2; a weak D match, TRBD1 (5 bases). The germline gives CDR1 SNHLY, CDR2 FYNNEI. The V gene lost 8 bases and the J gene lost 2 bases, with 6 bases spanning the gap. CDR3 length: 11 residues. The CDR3 reads CASGANYGYTF. The CDR3 DNA reads as TGTGCCAGCGGGGCGAACTATGGCTACACCTTC.

V and J are TRBV18 and TRBJ2-6; D is undetermined. Germline CDR1 KGHSH, CDR2 LQKENI. The CDR3 has 16 amino acids. V lost 3 bases and J 0 bases, leaving 9 bases between the germline ends. CDR3 sequence (DNA): TGTGCCAGCTCACCTGGACGGACCTCTGGGGCCAACGTCCTGACTTTC. This codes for CASSPGRTSGANVLTF.

There are a few counts of this clonotype. The chain is built from TRBV29-1 and TRBJ1-2, with 7 nucleotides matching TRBD1. From germline, CDR1 is SQVTM and CDR2 ANQGSEA. Trimming removed 8 bases from V and 7 bases from J; junction bases left unmatched: 7. The CDR3 is 11 residues long. The CDR3: CSPQGGCGYTF. CDR3 bases: TGCAGCCCTCAGGGGGGGTGTGGCTACACCTTC. Complete variable domain (other parts from reference TRBV29-1 and TRBJ1-2): SAVISQKPSRDICQRGTSLTIQCQVDSQVTMMFWYRQQPGQSLTLIATANQGSEATYESGFVIDKFPISRPNLTFSTLTVSNMSPEDSSIYLCSPQGGCGYTFGSGTRLTVV.

The rearrangement links TRBV5-1 to TRBJ1-1; 10 bases fit TRBD1. Germline-derived CDR1 and CDR2 are SGHRS and YFSETQ. This CDR3 is 14 amino acids long. Germline trimming cut 4 bases from V and 5 bases from J; bases unmatched to any gene: 5. The CDR3 nucleotides are TGCGCCAGCAGCAGGACAGGGGGAGAAACTGAAGCTTTCTTT. It encodes CASSRTGGETEAFF.

Only a few counts were recorded for this clonotype. The chain has TRBV29-1 and TRBJ1-4; 10 positions match TRBD1. The V segment lost 5 bases and the J segment 5 bases; nucleotides outside the gene matches: 2. The germline V gene encodes CDR1 SQVTM and CDR2 ANQGSEA. The CDR3 length is 13 residues. CDR3 amino acids: CSVRGQGNEKLFF. CDR3 sequence (DNA): TGCAGCGTTAGGGGACAGGGGAATGAAAAACTGTTTTTT.

There are many counts of this clonotype. The CDR3 reads CAIVATEAFF. The CDR3 region has the DNA TGTGCCATCGTGGCCACTGAAGCTTTCTTT. The V gene is TRBV28, the J gene TRBJ1-1; no definite D call. The CDR3 spans 10 residues. V lost 10 bases, J lost 4 bases, and 7 bases lay in between. Germline-derived CDR1 and CDR2 are MDHEN and SYDVKM. The whole variable domain, filled in from reference TRBV28 and TRBJ1-1, reads DVKVTQSSRYLVKRTGEKVFLECVQDMDHENMFWYRQDPGLGLRLIYFSYDVKMKEKGDIPEGYSVSREKKERFSLILESASTNQTSMYLCAIVATEAFFGQGTRLTVV.

V usage is TRBV20-1 and J usage is TRBJ1-4, with TRBD1 identical over 9 bases. Per the germline V gene, CDR1 is DFQATT and CDR2 is SNEGSKA (reference sequence). This CDR3 is built from 15 residues. The J segment lost 1 base and the V segment lost 6 bases, leaving 6 bases of the junction unmatched. The CDR3 region is CSARGQGGTNEKLFF. Here the CDR3 DNA reads TGCAGTGCCCGGGGACAGGGAGGAACTAATGAAAAACTGTTTTTT.

This clonotype was recorded a few times. The chain combines TRBV7-9 with TRBJ2-3; D unresolved. Between the trimmed V and J ends, which lost 2 bases and 2 bases, there was a span of 8 bases. This CDR3 is 14 amino acids long. Per the germline V gene, CDR1 is SEHNR and CDR2 is FQNEAQ (reference sequence). The CDR3: CASSLRDFTDTQYF. The CDR3 coding sequence is TGTGCCAGCAGCTTAAGGGATTTCACAGATACGCAGTATTTT.

This clonotype was counted between two and nine times. V and J are TRBV5-1 and TRBJ1-1; TRBD1 aligns across 7 bases. The germline V gene has CDR1 SGHRS and CDR2 YFSETQ. Trimming cost V 4 bases and J 4 bases; bases outside gene matches: 10. This CDR3 spans 15 amino acids. Here the CDR3 DNA reads TGCGCCAGCAGCGGGAACAGGGGAGGGGGCACTGAAGCTTTCTTT. It yields the protein CASSGNRGGGTEAFF.

The V gene is TRBV2, the J gene TRBJ1-2; D unclear. The CDR3 contains 13 residues. CDR1 SNHLY and CDR2 FYNNEI come from the germline V gene. V was shortened by 5 bases and J by 1 base, with 8 bases between the two germline ends. CDR3 amino acids: CASSPSNNYGYTF. The CDR3 bases are TGTGCCAGCAGTCCGTCCAATAACTATGGCTACACCTTC.

This clonotype was counted only a few times. This chain uses TRBV6-6 with TRBJ1-6; D gene ambiguous. Trimming stripped 4 bases from V and 3 bases from J, with 7 bases between. CDR3 size: 14 residues. Germline loops: CDR1 MNHNY, CDR2 SVGAGI (reference sequence). The CDR3 sequence is CASSFGDYNSPLHF. The CDR3 DNA reads as TGTGCCAGCAGTTTCGGGGACTATAATTCACCCCTCCACTTT.

This clonotype has only a few counts. The chain couples TRBV20-1 to TRBJ1-6; weak D call: TRBD1 (6 bases). The ends were cut back, 1 base at V and 7 bases at J, with 17 bases in the middle. Germline CDR1 reads DFQATT; CDR2 reads SNEGSKA (reference sequence). There are 16 residues in the CDR3. The CDR3 sequence: CSARAWGKGENSPLHF. The CDR3 DNA reads TGCAGTGCTAGAGCTTGGGGCAAGGGGGAGAATTCACCCCTCCACTTT.

This clonotype was seen a handful of times. The chain combines TRBV7-6 with TRBJ2-7; 9 bases map to TRBD1. This CDR3 region has 15 residues. The J segment lost 0 bases and the V segment lost 2 bases, leaving 2 bases of the junction unmatched. Per the germline V gene, CDR1 is SGHVS and CDR2 is FNYEAQ. CDR3 DNA sequence: TGTGCCAGCAGCTTACTGGACAGGGGCTCCTACGAGCAGTACTTC. This translates into CASSLLDRGSYEQYF.

This clonotype has just a few counts. The chain couples TRBV2 to TRBJ1-3; D is uncertain. The CDR3 runs 14 residues. Trimming stripped 6 bases from V and 0 bases from J, with 9 bases between. The germline V gene encodes CDR1 SNHLY and CDR2 FYNNEI. The CDR3 spells CASSADISGNTIYF. The DNA of the CDR3 is TGTGCCAGCAGCGCTGACATCTCTGGAAACACCATATATTTT.

Only a few counts were recorded for this clonotype. The chain uses TRBV18 and TRBJ1-2, with 7 positions matching TRBD1. CDR3 length equals 15 residues. V lost 3 bases, J lost 8 bases, and 12 bases stayed unmatched. Germline CDR1 KGHSH, CDR2 LQKENI. CDR3: CASSPRTGADRGYTF. The CDR3 DNA sequence: TGTGCCAGCTCACCCCGGACAGGAGCGGATAGGGGCTACACCTTC.

This clonotype was seen a handful of times. This sequence joins TRBV30 and TRBJ1-1; no clear D gene. Germline V gene sequence: CDR1 GTSNPN, CDR2 SVGIG (reference sequence). This CDR3 is 12 amino acids long. V was trimmed by 4 bases and J by 1 base, leaving 7 bases between them. The CDR3 sequence is CAWKQQNTEAFF. The CDR3 coding sequence is TGTGCCTGGAAACAGCAGAACACTGAAGCTTTCTTT. Full variable domain (outside the CDR3, taken from reference TRBV30 and TRBJ1-1): SQTIHQWPATLVQPVGSPLSLECTVEGTSNPNLYWYRQAAGRGLQLLFYSVGIGQISSEVPQNLSASRPQDRQFILSSKKLLLSDSGFYLCAWKQQNTEAFFGQGTRLTVV.

The rearrangement joins TRBV20-1 to TRBJ2-1; D call uncertain. Trimming took off 6 bases at V and 1 base at J, with 16 bases between the two ends. CDR3 length equals 15 residues. Germline V gene sequence: CDR1 DFQATT, CDR2 SNEGSKA (reference sequence). CDR3 region: CSAIDFVGSYNEQFF. CDR3 DNA sequence: TGCAGTGCCATCGACTTCGTGGGATCCTACAATGAGCAGTTCTTC.

In its sample, this clonotype was seen a few times. This sequence joins TRBV24-1 and TRBJ2-3; D is perhaps TRBD1 or TRBD2 (6 bases each). From germline, CDR1 is KGHDR and CDR2 SFDVKD. This CDR3 contains 15 residues. V dropped 5 bases and J dropped 2 bases, with 13 bases sitting between them. The CDR3 loop is CATSGGAGITDTQYF. For the CDR3, the DNA is TGTGCCACCAGTGGGGGGGCGGGGATCACAGATACGCAGTATTTT.

This clonotype came up many times. The chain couples TRBV7-2 to TRBJ2-1; D ambiguous. V was pared by 6 bases and J by 1 base, with 22 bases between. The CDR3 covers 18 residues. Germline CDR1 is SGHTA and CDR2 is FQGNSA. CDR3 in amino acids: CASSPSQARLWSYNEQFF. The CDR3 DNA sequence: TGTGCCAGCAGTCCAAGTCAGGCCCGTTTATGGTCCTACAATGAGCAGTTCTTC.